Below, one T cell receptor (beta chain) is given with its context. This receptor's antigen is unknown. No base-level quality is on record; no much larger clone is a single base apart. CDR1 and CDR2 are read off the germline V gene (reference sequence) as GTSNPN and SVGIG. The CDR3 runs 13 amino acids, cysteine and phenylalanine included. Of all the DNA, just the CDR3 is kept, 39 bases in frame from base 1. V drops 1 base and J drops 9 bases, leaving 10 bases in between. These data are taken from a study of control samples from healthy donors and cancer patients (TCRdb year 2020). To prepare the library, the immunoSEQ multiplex PCR assay was applied. The source is immuneACCESS, and TCRdb retained only in-frame sequences with V and J called. Part of the clones is not carried over; for the studies checked, unresolved V genes explain less than half of this, and the remainder is unexplained. The sample table shows 100,000 to 150,000 clones, and around 87% are seen once. The ten largest clones represent about 8.7% of the sample.

The TCR originated in a man aged 35 to 55 in good health. The sample consisted of blood. The rearranged chain carries TRBV30 and TRBJ1-6; the D gene assignment is ambiguous. In nucleotides, the sequence is TGTGCCTGGAGTGGAAATCGGGGTTCACCCCTCCACTTT. The translation is CAWSGNRGSPLHF.